One and the same sample provided the 27 T cell receptor beta chains below, sequenced in a study of OX40 agonist ivuxolimab in advanced cancers. Profiling relied on immunoSEQ multiplex PCR, and the TCRdb table lists in-frame clones only, not all of them. The repertoire holds roughly 66,000 clones, with roughly 85% as singletons. Sample: CD4+ or CD8+ T cells sorted from blood, taken in a trial of the OX40 agonist ivuxolimab. The receptors were gathered from an adult with an advanced solid tumor such as melanoma, head and neck, liver or kidney cancer.

The chain combines TRBV6-6 with TRBJ2-3; D not resolved. The CDR3 consists of 13 residues. The germline V and J ends were trimmed by 2 bases and 3 bases, with 6 bases remaining between them. Germline V gene data show CDR1 as MNHNY and CDR2 as SVGAGI (reference sequence). CDR3 coding DNA: TGTGCCAGCAGTTACCCTAGGACAGATACGCAGTATTTT. It is translated as CASSYPRTDTQYF.

The CDR3 DNA reads as TGTGCCAGCAGCTCGTCGACAGGGACTGAACAGCCCCAGCATTTT. This sequence encodes CASSSSTGTEQPQHF. V gene TRBV7-2 combines with J gene TRBJ1-5; 7 bases line up with TRBD1. V lost 4 bases and J lost 7; bases outside the gene matches: 10. CDR3 size: 15 residues. Germline V CDR1 and CDR2: SGHTA, FQGNSA.

This clone was recorded once. This rearrangement joins TRBV28 to TRBJ2-7; 14 bases line up with TRBD2. V shed 6 bases and J 7 bases; nucleotides not matched to a gene: 11. Germline CDR1 and CDR2: MDHEN and SYDVKM. This CDR3 is built from 16 residues. This CDR3 reads CASRKKGLAGAVEQYF. CDR3 nucleotides: TGTGCCAGCAGGAAGAAGGGACTAGCGGGAGCGGTGGAGCAGTACTTC.

The chain uses TRBV10-3 and TRBJ2-3; weak D call: TRBD2 (5 bases). This CDR3 is 14 amino acids long. Looked up from germline, CDR1 is ENHRY and CDR2 is SYGVKD. Trimming cost V 7 bases and J 0 bases, with 11 bases left between them. CDR3 protein: CAITADSSTDTQYF. The CDR3 DNA is TGTGCCATCACCGCGGACTCTAGCACAGATACGCAGTATTTT.

V usage is TRBV9 and J usage is TRBJ2-1; 8 nucleotides agree with TRBD2. V dropped 2 bases and J dropped 0; count of bases not matched to a gene: 4. The CDR3 length is 16 residues. Looked up from germline, CDR1 is SGDLS and CDR2 is YYNGEE. The CDR3 is CASSVLAGSSYNEQFF. The CDR3 DNA reads TGTGCCAGCAGCGTCCTAGCGGGCAGCTCCTACAATGAGCAGTTCTTC.

This clone was recorded once. The chain uses TRBV7-9 and TRBJ1-1; 9 positions match TRBD1. Germline CDR1 is SEHNR and CDR2 is FQNEAQ (reference sequence). The ends lost 1 base at V and 2 bases at J; junction bases unmatched: 5. The CDR3 contains 16 residues. CDR3 loop: CASSLGLTGGNTEAFF. CDR3 DNA sequence: TGTGCCAGCAGCTTAGGATTGACAGGGGGAAACACTGAAGCTTTCTTT.

The V gene is TRBV7-3, the J gene TRBJ1-1, with D unresolved. Trimming stripped 3 bases from V and 0 bases from J, with 5 bases between. Germline CDR1 is SGHTA and CDR2 is FQGTGA. The CDR3 covers 13 residues. CDR3 protein: CASSFELNTEAFF. The DNA of the CDR3 is TGTGCCAGCAGCTTTGAACTGAACACTGAAGCTTTCTTT.

The chain joins TRBV7-2 to TRBJ2-7, with TRBD2 matching over 12 bases. The J segment lost 6 bases and the V segment lost 5 bases, leaving 8 bases of the junction unmatched. Germline V gene data show CDR1 as SGHTA and CDR2 as FQGNSA. This CDR3 contains 15 residues. CDR3: CASSKTSGSVIEQYF. CDR3 sequence (DNA): TGTGCCAGCAGCAAGACTAGCGGGAGCGTTATCGAGCAGTACTTC.

The rearrangement joins TRBV29-1 to TRBJ1-1; weak D call: TRBD1 (6 bases). V lost 4 bases and J 4 bases, leaving 16 bases between the germline ends. The CDR3 has 14 amino acids. Per the germline V gene, CDR1 is SQVTM and CDR2 is ANQGSEA. Written as DNA, the CDR3 is TGCAGCGTTGTCCCAGGGGACTTCGGCACTGAAGCTTTCTTT. It translates to CSVVPGDFGTEAFF.

Here the CDR3 reads CASSLGTGGFEQYF. CDR3 DNA: TGTGCCAGCAGTTTAGGGACAGGGGGCTTCGAGCAGTACTTC. This rearrangement joins TRBV28 to TRBJ2-7; 12 bases map to TRBD1. The trim removed 2 bases at V and 6 bases at J, leaving 2 bases unmatched. The CDR3 contains 14 residues. The germline V gene has CDR1 MDHEN and CDR2 SYDVKM.

This rearrangement joins TRBV27 to TRBJ1-5; 7 bases align to TRBD1. The CDR3 has 14 amino acids. Germline V gene sequence: CDR1 MNHEY, CDR2 SMNVEV (reference sequence). J lost 7 bases, V lost 7 bases, and 10 bases had no gene match. CDR3 DNA: TGTGCCAGCACTCAAGACAGGGCAAACCAGCCCCAGCATTTT. Its translation is CASTQDRANQPQHF.

This rearrangement joins TRBV19 to TRBJ2-1; the match to TRBD1 covers 11 bases. The CDR3 has 15 amino acids. Unmatched junction bases numbered 10, after V lost 6 bases and J lost 9 bases. CDR1 and CDR2 from the germline V gene are LNHDA and SQIVND (reference sequence). CDR3 nucleotides: TGTGCCAGTAGCGGGACAGGGGGTTTTTTGAGTGAGCAGTTCTTC. This sequence encodes CASSGTGGFLSEQFF.

The chain employs TRBV6-5 and TRBJ1-2; D is unresolved. V lost 4 bases and J 0 bases, leaving 15 bases between the germline ends. Per the germline V gene, CDR1 is MNHEY and CDR2 is SVGAGI. This CDR3 is built from 16 residues. The CDR3 is CASSSPWTTANYGYTF. CDR3 bases: TGTGCCAGCAGTTCCCCTTGGACCACCGCTAACTATGGCTACACCTTC.

The chain couples TRBV4-3 to TRBJ2-2; D may be TRBD2 (6 bases). The CDR3 has 16 amino acids. Per the germline V gene, CDR1 is LGHNA and CDR2 is YSLEER. V lost 4 bases and J 1 base, leaving 13 bases between the germline ends. The CDR3: CASSPRPGRNTGELFF. The CDR3 nucleotides read TGCGCCAGCAGCCCTCGTCCCGGGAGGAACACCGGGGAGCTGTTTTTT.

This chain connects TRBV28 to TRBJ2-7; 8 positions match TRBD2. J lost 5 bases, V lost 3 bases, and 15 bases had no gene match. Germline CDR1 is MDHEN and CDR2 is SYDVKM. The CDR3 has 17 residues. CDR3 sequence: CASSFTRTSPRRDEQYF. CDR3 DNA: TGTGCCAGCAGTTTCACTCGGACTAGCCCCAGACGGGACGAGCAGTACTTC.

J is TRBJ1-5 and V is TRBV10-3, with D unresolved. Deletions cut 0 bases from V and 0 bases from J, with 6 bases between. From germline, CDR1 is ENHRY and CDR2 SYGVKD. There are 15 residues in the CDR3. The CDR3 coding sequence is TGTGCCATCAGTGAGTCCCCTGATAGCAATCAGCCCCAGCATTTT. The encoded protein is CAISESPDSNQPQHF.

J is TRBJ2-5 and V is TRBV6-6, with D unresolved. The CDR3 loop spans 14 amino acids. Germline values: CDR1 MNHNY, CDR2 SVGAGI (reference sequence). V was cut by 2 bases and J by 4 bases, with 11 bases left in between. The CDR3 region has the DNA TGTGCCAGCAGTTACAAGGGCTCCCCAGAGACCCAGTACTTC. Residues: CASSYKGSPETQYF.

The chain uses TRBV6-6 and TRBJ2-1; possibly TRBD1 or TRBD2 for D (6 bases each). V was clipped by 8 bases and J by 4 bases, with 12 bases between them. The CDR3 totals 13 residues. The germline V gene encodes CDR1 MNHNY and CDR2 SVGAGI (reference sequence). CDR3 coding DNA: TGTGCCAGCGCGGGGACAACTTACAATGAGCAGTTCTTC. Translating it yields CASAGTTYNEQFF.

The chain employs TRBV11-2 and TRBJ2-7; 9 positions match TRBD1. Germline loops: CDR1 SGHAT, CDR2 FQNNGV. The CDR3 covers 15 residues. J was trimmed by 2 bases and V by 5 bases; bases with no gene match: 7. In nucleotides, the CDR3 is TGTGCCAGCAGCGCTACAGGGGGCCCGACCTACGAGCAGTACTTC. It yields the protein CASSATGGPTYEQYF.

The chain uses TRBV6-1 and TRBJ1-5; no clear D. The germline gives CDR1 MNHNS, CDR2 SASEGT. The CDR3 consists of 15 residues. V lost 0 bases and J 3 bases, leaving 9 bases between the germline ends. For the CDR3, the DNA is TGTGCCAGCAGTGAAGCGCAGAGGCCCAATCAGCCCCAGCATTTT. Translation: CASSEAQRPNQPQHF.

This chain joins TRBV5-4 and TRBJ2-3; possibly TRBD1 or TRBD2 for D (5 bases each). The CDR3 has 15 residues. Per germline, CDR1 SGHNT and CDR2 YYREEE (reference sequence). V lost 6 bases, J lost 4 bases, and 18 bases lay in between. The CDR3 region is CASTVWGPFPDTQYF. The CDR3 nucleotides read TGTGCCAGCACGGTCTGGGGACCCTTCCCAGATACGCAGTATTTT.

Only a few counts were recorded for this clone. The chain carries TRBV19 and TRBJ1-4; 7 nucleotides match TRBD1. Germline loops: CDR1 LNHDA, CDR2 SQIVND (reference sequence). The CDR3 loop spans 14 amino acids. The junction had 4 bases not matched to a gene; V was cut back by 5 bases and J by 4 bases. CDR3 coding DNA: TGTGCCAGTAGTTCCGGGACAGTTAATGAAAAACTGTTTTTT. Translating gives CASSSGTVNEKLFF. Full variable domain (remainder filled in from reference TRBV19 and TRBJ1-4): DGGITQSPKYLFRKEGQNVTLSCEQNLNHDAMYWYRQDPGQGLRLIYYSQIVNDFQKGDIAEGYSVSREKKESFPLTVTSAQKNPTAFYLCASSSGTVNEKLFFGSGTQLSVL.

This clone is a singleton in its sample. V usage is TRBV30 and J usage is TRBJ2-4; a weak D match, TRBD2 (6 bases). The germline V and J ends were trimmed by 3 bases and 0 bases, with 21 bases remaining between them. Germline CDR1 reads GTSNPN; CDR2 reads SVGIG (reference sequence). The CDR3 covers 18 residues. Written as DNA, the CDR3 is TGTGCCTGGAGCGCCCGAGCGGGCATATATCTAGCCAAAAACATTCAGTACTTC. As protein: CAWSARAGIYLAKNIQYF.

The V call is TRBV7-2, the J call TRBJ2-2; 7 nucleotides line up with TRBD1. J lost 0 bases, V lost 6 bases, and 4 bases had no gene match. The CDR3 totals 15 residues. Germline loops: CDR1 SGHTA, CDR2 FQGNSA. The CDR3 loop reads CASRPGTANTGELFF. DNA for the CDR3: TGTGCCAGCAGACCCGGGACAGCGAACACCGGGGAGCTGTTTTTT.

In regard to this clone: At one of its ends the junction is not consistent with the germline gene, which may arise from a read error. The chain recombines TRBV7-7 with TRBJ2-3; 15 bases agree with TRBD2. This CDR3 is built from 20 residues. The germline V gene encodes CDR1 SSHAT and CDR2 FNYEAQ (reference sequence). The CDR3 DNA follows: TGTGCTAGCAGCCCTAGTCTCGGACTAGCGGGGGGGGTTCGCACAGATACGCAGTATTTT. Amino acids: CASSPSLGLAGGVRTDTQYF.

This chain links TRBV15 with TRBJ2-2; 10 bases are shared with TRBD1. The CDR3 has 16 residues. V gave up 6 bases and J gave up 6 bases; unmatched junction bases: 10. CDR1 is LNHNV and CDR2 is YYDKDF in the germline V gene (reference sequence). This chain's CDR3 is CATRRTGQGSPGELFF. DNA for the CDR3: TGTGCCACCAGAAGGACGGGACAGGGGTCCCCCGGGGAGCTGTTTTTT.

This clone has more than one count but fewer than ten. The J gene is TRBJ2-5, the V gene TRBV6-6, with D possibly matching TRBD2 (6 bases). Germline CDR1 MNHNY, CDR2 SVGAGI (reference sequence). V lost 8 bases, J lost 2 bases, and 15 bases lay in between. The CDR3 runs 14 residues. The CDR3 DNA follows: TGTGCCAGCTCGTTGGGGCGGGGACAAGAGACCCAGTACTTC. Translation: CASSLGRGQETQYF.